This TCR beta chain emerged from a study of T cell responses to AZD1222 COVID-19 vaccine. Overall study findings and caveats: Unmutated regions of variants are reportedly targeted by nearly half of spike-specific TCRs. At baseline, just a handful of AZD1222 recipients tested seropositive. Clonal diversity may have been underestimated, and the donors were mostly white British, with more females than males.

This clone has only one observation. Its antigen is not known. CDR1 SGHDT and CDR2 YYEEEE come from the germline V gene. V gave up 2 bases and J gave up 4 bases, with 15 bases separating them. The CDR3 contains 15 residues. The protocol was immunoSEQ multiplex PCR, while the TCRdb copy is restricted to in-frame clones and leaves out a portion. This table holds some 120,000 clones, 87% found once. The sequences come from peripheral blood, collected on day 0 of AZD1222 vaccination. The genes are TRBV5-6 and TRBJ1-1; D might be TRBD1 (5 bases). The clonotype was recovered from an adult in good health. The CDR3 nucleotides are TGTGCCAGCAGCTTAAGGGGCGTTAGGAGCACTGAAGCTTTCTTT. It codes for CASSLRGVRSTEAFF.